Listed here are 31 T cell receptor beta chains from one sample, sequenced in a study of T cell changes during pregnancy in multiple sclerosis. Method: immunoSEQ multiplex PCR; TCRdb's copy keeps in-frame clones and lacks some. This sample carries 70,000 to 90,000 clones, 91% of them seen once, and the ten largest clones take around 3.3%. Sequencing was performed on PBMCs, taken in the first trimester of pregnancy. The source of these receptors is a female donor in good health, serving as a control in a pregnancy study. Some clones in this sample may be carry-over from other donors' samples.

The V gene is TRBV6-1, the J gene TRBJ2-1; D is possibly TRBD1 (5 bases). This CDR3 comprises 15 residues. The ends were cut back, 6 bases at V and 1 base at J, with 13 bases in the middle. Germline CDR1 is MNHNS and CDR2 is SASEGT. DNA for the CDR3: TGTGCCAGCAGCCCCCCGGACAAATCCTACAATGAGCAGTTCTTC. Its translation: CASSPPDKSYNEQFF.

The rearrangement links TRBV7-2 to TRBJ1-3, with 11 bases lining up with TRBD1. With 5 bases clipped from V and 6 bases from J, the junction kept 18 bases outside the gene matches. The CDR3 runs to 19 residues. CDR1 is SGHTA, CDR2 FQGNSA, per germline. The CDR3 loop is CASSPIGPGTGGQSNTIYF. In nucleotides, the CDR3 is TGTGCCAGCAGCCCCATCGGGCCGGGGACAGGGGGACAGTCAAACACCATATATTTT.

The V gene is TRBV28, the J gene TRBJ1-5, with 7 positions matching TRBD1. There are 16 residues in the CDR3. V dropped 3 bases and J dropped 1; count of bases not matched to a gene: 6. Germline V gives CDR1 MDHEN, CDR2 SYDVKM. DNA of the CDR3: TGTGCCAGCAGTTTTGGCGTCAGGGGGAGCAATCAGCCCCAGCATTTT. Translation gives CASSFGVRGSNQPQHF.

V gene TRBV10-3 combines with J gene TRBJ2-3; 14 bases are a match to TRBD2. The germline gives CDR1 ENHRY, CDR2 SYGVKD. This CDR3 has 18 amino acids. V was pared by 3 bases and J by 0 bases, with 5 bases of the junction left unmatched. In nucleotides, the CDR3 is TGTGCCATCAGTGAAGGACTAGCGGGGGGCTCTAGCACAGATACGCAGTATTTT. Translation: CAISEGLAGGSSTDTQYF.

This chain connects TRBV11-3 to TRBJ2-1; D possibly corresponds to TRBD2 (5 bases). This CDR3 has 16 amino acids. V was trimmed by 1 base and J by 6 bases, leaving 16 bases between them. Germline loops: CDR1 SGHNT, CDR2 YENEEA. The CDR3 loop is CASSLGGVTLLNEQFF. The CDR3 DNA is TGTGCCAGCAGCTTAGGGGGAGTGACCCTTCTCAATGAGCAGTTCTTC.

Note on this clone: Compared with germline, one end of the junction differs, possibly owing to a read error. This chain uses TRBV5-1 with TRBJ2-5; a weak D match, TRBD1 (5 bases). Germline V gene sequence: CDR1 SGHRS, CDR2 YFSETQ. This CDR3 has 15 amino acids. The CDR3: CASSIQEPRQGTQYF. CDR3 DNA: TGCGCCAGCAGCATACAGGAGCCCCGACAAGGGACCCAGTACTTC.

The rearrangement links TRBV28 to TRBJ2-3; 14 positions agree with TRBD2. With V trimmed by 5 bases and J by 5 bases, 6 bases remained unmatched. From germline, CDR1 is MDHEN and CDR2 SYDVKM. This CDR3 is built from 16 residues. This CDR3 is CASSPTSGRAEDTQYF. The CDR3 DNA reads TGTGCCAGCAGTCCGACTAGCGGGAGGGCGGAAGATACGCAGTATTTT.

The rearrangement links TRBV4-1 to TRBJ2-3; no clear D gene. Deletions cut 2 bases from V and 6 bases from J, with 9 bases between. CDR1 and CDR2 from the germline V gene are MGHRA and YSYEKL. This CDR3 comprises 13 residues. CDR3 nucleotide sequence: TGCGCCAGCAGCCAATTTTATCCGGATACGCAGTATTTT. Protein sequence: CASSQFYPDTQYF.

This clone was seen only once. The CDR3 is CASSEGAYNEQFF. Written as DNA, the CDR3 is TGTGCCAGTTCCGAGGGGGCATACAATGAGCAGTTCTTC. The chain is built from TRBV7-9 and TRBJ2-1; 7 bases are a match to TRBD1. Trimming took 9 bases from V and 4 from J; bases not matched to a gene: 6. The CDR3 is 13 amino acids. Germline values: CDR1 SEHNR, CDR2 FQNEAQ (reference sequence).

The genes are TRBV28 and TRBJ2-2; D is possibly TRBD2 (7 bases). Germline values: CDR1 MDHEN, CDR2 SYDVKM. The V end lost 7 bases, the J end lost 6 bases, and 18 bases lay between the germline ends. This CDR3 region has 15 residues. The CDR3 protein is CASNQGGGAAGELFF. The CDR3 nucleotides are TGTGCCAGCAACCAAGGTGGGGGGGCGGCCGGGGAGCTGTTTTTT.

This clone was seen more than once but under ten times. The gene calls are TRBV18 and TRBJ1-1; D is uncertain. V was cut by 4 bases and J by 1 base, with 13 bases left in between. Germline V gene sequence: CDR1 KGHSH, CDR2 LQKENI. The CDR3 loop spans 15 amino acids. CDR3 residues: CASSLNVGKNTEAFF. CDR3 DNA sequence: TGTGCCAGCTCACTCAACGTCGGGAAGAACACTGAAGCTTTCTTT.

The chain employs TRBV5-1 and TRBJ2-1; 9 nucleotides align to TRBD1. The junction had 15 bases not matched to a gene; V was cut back by 4 bases and J by 4 bases. Germline CDR1 and CDR2: SGHRS and YFSETQ. CDR3 length equals 18 residues. CDR3 protein: CASSEDPFPGQGYNEQFF. The CDR3 DNA follows: TGCGCCAGCAGCGAGGACCCCTTCCCGGGACAGGGTTACAATGAGCAGTTCTTC.

This clone has only a few counts. The chain links TRBV11-2 to TRBJ1-2; D is possibly TRBD1 (5 bases). V was pared by 5 bases and J by 4 bases, with 8 bases between. The CDR3 length is 12 residues. The germline gives CDR1 SGHAT, CDR2 FQNNGV. In nucleotides, the CDR3 is TGTGCCAGCAGCGGGCAGGGCTATGGCTACACCTTC. Translation: CASSGQGYGYTF.

This chain connects TRBV19 to TRBJ1-6; D uncertain. V lost 10 bases, J lost 13 bases, and 14 bases lay in between. Per the germline V gene, CDR1 is LNHDA and CDR2 is SQIVND (reference sequence). The CDR3 extends over 11 amino acids. In DNA form, the CDR3 reads TGTGCCATCGGGGATGGAGCGCCCCTCCACTTT. It codes for CAIGDGAPLHF.

CDR3 bases: TGTGCCAGCAGCTTAGTACTAGCGGGAGGCTACGAGCAGTACTTC. This encodes CASSLVLAGGYEQYF. The V and J genes are TRBV7-9 and TRBJ2-7, with 12 positions matching TRBD2. Germline V gene sequence: CDR1 SEHNR, CDR2 FQNEAQ (reference sequence). V was clipped by 1 base and J by 3 bases; unmatched bases: 1. This CDR3 is built from 15 residues. Together with reference TRBV7-9 and TRBJ2-7, the CDR3 gives the full variable domain: DTGVSQNPRHKITKRGQNVTFRCDPISEHNRLYWYRQTLGQGPEFLTYFQNEAQLEKSRLLSDRFSAERPKGSFSTLEIQRTEQGDSAMYLCASSLVLAGGYEQYFGPGTRLTVT.

This chain's CDR3 is CSVVGGWLGTEAFF. The CDR3, as DNA: TGCAGCGTTGTCGGAGGGTGGTTGGGCACTGAAGCTTTCTTT. The rearrangement joins TRBV29-1 to TRBJ1-1; D call uncertain. Trimming cost V 4 bases and J 4 bases, with 16 bases left between them. The germline V gene encodes CDR1 SQVTM and CDR2 ANQGSEA. The CDR3 runs 14 residues.

In the case of this clone: One end of the junction varies from germline; a read error may be responsible. The J gene is TRBJ2-3, the V gene TRBV5-1; D perhaps matches TRBD2 (6 bases). The CDR3 runs to 14 residues. The germline CDR1 and CDR2 sequences are SGHRS and YFSETQ. The CDR3 region has the DNA TGCGCCAGCCGCTTAGGGACTAGCACAGATACGCAGTATTTT. This gives the protein CASRLGTSTDTQYF.

J is TRBJ2-7 and V is TRBV7-9, with D tentatively TRBD1 (6 bases). Trimming removed 1 base from V and 2 bases from J, with 15 bases in between. The CDR3 is 16 amino acids. The germline CDR1 and CDR2 sequences are SEHNR and FQNEAQ (reference sequence). The CDR3 reads CASSLVGGRGPYEQYF. As DNA, the CDR3 is TGTGCCAGCAGCTTAGTTGGTGGCAGGGGCCCCTACGAGCAGTACTTC.

The gene calls are TRBV18 and TRBJ2-7; the D gene is possibly TRBD2 (6 bases). Germline V gene lookup returns CDR1 KGHSH and CDR2 LQKENI. V lost 5 bases, J lost 6 bases, and 17 bases lay in between. The CDR3 covers 14 residues. The CDR3 coding sequence is TGTGCCAGCTCAGACGTAACGGGGGAGAGCGAGCAGTACTTC. Its translation is CASSDVTGESEQYF.

This chain links TRBV7-9 with TRBJ2-7; TRBD1 might be the D (6 bases). Trimming removed 10 bases from V and 0 bases from J, with 13 bases in between. CDR1 is SEHNR, CDR2 FQNEAQ, per germline (reference sequence). The CDR3 consists of 13 residues. The CDR3: CATRRDNSYEQYF. The CDR3 nucleotides read TGTGCCACACGCCGGGACAACTCCTACGAGCAGTACTTC.

CDR3 bases: TGTGCCAGCTCACCACTGGCAGACACCTATGGCTACACCTTC. This encodes CASSPLADTYGYTF. This chain joins TRBV18 and TRBJ1-2; D gene unclear. This CDR3 is built from 14 residues. V lost 1 base to trimming and J lost 4 bases, with 10 bases between them. The V gene's germline CDR1 is KGHSH and CDR2 LQKENI.

The chain joins TRBV6-5 to TRBJ2-7; TRBD2 matches at 8 bases. The CDR3 runs 13 residues. Trimming cost V 10 bases and J 2 bases; bases outside gene matches: 7. Germline loops: CDR1 MNHEY, CDR2 SVGAGI. The CDR3 coding sequence is TGTGCCATCCCCCGGGGGGGTACCTACGAGCAGTACTTC. Encoded protein: CAIPRGGTYEQYF.

The chain couples TRBV5-1 to TRBJ1-2; 8 positions match TRBD1. The CDR3 extends over 16 amino acids. Germline CDR1 reads SGHRS; CDR2 reads YFSETQ. V shed 3 bases and J 2 bases; nucleotides not matched to a gene: 9. The CDR3 spells CASSYGQGSSNYGYTF. The CDR3 nucleotides read TGCGCCAGCAGCTATGGACAGGGAAGTTCGAACTATGGCTACACCTTC.

This chain uses TRBV5-5 with TRBJ1-1, with D perhaps TRBD1 (6 bases). Germline CDR1 and CDR2: SGHKS and YYEKEE (reference sequence). Trimming stripped 5 bases from V and 1 base from J, with 18 bases between. This CDR3 region has 16 residues. The CDR3 coding sequence is TGTGCCAGCAGGGGCCGGGCAGGGGTTAGGAACACTGAAGCTTTCTTT. Protein product: CASRGRAGVRNTEAFF.

The V gene is TRBV15, the J gene TRBJ2-3; no clear D gene. Trimming removed 5 bases from V and 0 bases from J, with 12 bases in between. CDR3 size: 15 residues. Per germline, CDR1 LNHNV and CDR2 YYDKDF (reference sequence). In DNA form, the CDR3 reads TGTGCCACCAGCGGCGACATAACTAGCACAGATACGCAGTATTTT. The encoded protein is CATSGDITSTDTQYF.

With respect to this clone: One end of the junction fails to match germline, which may point to a read error. This specimen includes other DNA sequences encoding the same CDR3. The chain uses TRBV7-3 and TRBJ2-2; D is unresolved. This CDR3 has 14 residues. Germline loops: CDR1 SGHTA, CDR2 FQGTGA. In DNA, the CDR3 is TGCGCCAGCAGCCCGAGGCCCAACACCGGGGAGCTGTTTTTT. Translating it yields CASSPRPNTGELFF.

The chain joins TRBV28 to TRBJ1-4; 8 positions agree with TRBD1. Per germline, CDR1 MDHEN and CDR2 SYDVKM. Unmatched junction bases numbered 5, after V lost 3 bases and J lost 8 bases. The CDR3 length is 14 residues. CDR3 residues: CASSFQGAREKLFF. The CDR3 DNA reads as TGTGCCAGCAGTTTTCAGGGGGCGCGGGAAAAACTGTTTTTT.

The V gene is TRBV10-3, the J gene TRBJ2-1, with TRBD2 identical over 9 bases. The CDR3 is 13 residues long. Trimming took 8 bases from V and 10 from J; bases not matched to a gene: 9. Germline V gene lookup returns CDR1 ENHRY and CDR2 SYGVKD. This CDR3 reads CAIQREVSDEQFF. The CDR3 coding sequence is TGTGCCATCCAGCGGGAGGTCTCCGACGAGCAGTTCTTC.

V gene TRBV6-1 combines with J gene TRBJ2-7, with a tentative D call TRBD2 (7 bases). Looked up from germline, CDR1 is MNHNS and CDR2 is SASEGT. The CDR3 length is 15 residues. The V end was cut by 9 bases, the J end by 0 bases, with 18 bases between. CDR3 sequence reads: CASRREGGSSYEQYF. CDR3 sequence (DNA): TGTGCCAGTAGGAGGGAGGGGGGTAGCTCCTACGAGCAGTACTTC.

The gene calls are TRBV7-9 and TRBJ2-4, with 10 bases identical to TRBD1. With 5 bases clipped from V and 6 bases from J, the junction kept 7 bases outside the gene matches. Germline loops: CDR1 SEHNR, CDR2 FQNEAQ (reference sequence). The CDR3 contains 15 residues. The CDR3 here is CASSPGDRGGNIQYF. The DNA of the CDR3 is TGTGCCAGCAGCCCTGGGGACAGGGGTGGAAACATTCAGTACTTC.

The table lists this clone with a count of one. The chain is built from TRBV5-1 and TRBJ2-7, with D perhaps matching TRBD2 (5 bases). The CDR3 runs 15 residues. The V end lost 3 bases, the J end lost 0 bases, and 13 bases lay between the germline ends. Germline V gene lookup returns CDR1 SGHRS and CDR2 YFSETQ. This CDR3 is CASSWAERVSYEQYF. The CDR3 bases are TGCGCCAGCAGCTGGGCTGAGAGGGTCTCCTACGAGCAGTACTTC.